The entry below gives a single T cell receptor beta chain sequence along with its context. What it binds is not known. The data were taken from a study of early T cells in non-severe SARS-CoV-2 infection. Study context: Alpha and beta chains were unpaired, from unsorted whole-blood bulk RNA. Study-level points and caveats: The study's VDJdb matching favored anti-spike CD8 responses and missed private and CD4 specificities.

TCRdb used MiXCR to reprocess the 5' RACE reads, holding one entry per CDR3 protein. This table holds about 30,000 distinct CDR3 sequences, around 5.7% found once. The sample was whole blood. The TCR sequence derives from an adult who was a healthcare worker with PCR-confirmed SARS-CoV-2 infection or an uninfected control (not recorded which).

The CDR3, as DNA: TGTGCCAGCAGTCAAGGTGGGAGCACAGATACGCAGTATTTT. It codes for CASSQGGSTDTQYF. The chain combines TRBV12-3 or TRBV12-4 with TRBJ2-3; D ambiguous. V was clipped by 5 bases and J by 0 bases, with 9 bases between them. This CDR3 contains 14 residues.